A single sample gave rise to the 30 T cell receptor beta chains below, sequenced in a study of CD8 T cells in ankylosing spondylitis. MiXCR, applied by TCRdb to the 5' RACE reads, yields one record per CDR3 protein. The sample holds some 250,000 distinct CDR3 sequences, roughly 10% seen once. The specimen was blood, either unsorted or a sorted T cell fraction (not recorded which). The receptors shown here come from a male donor with ankylosing spondylitis or in good health (not recorded which).

This chain links TRBV12-3 or TRBV12-4 with TRBJ2-3; TRBD2 matches 14 bases. V lost 6 bases, J lost 1 base, and 15 bases stayed unmatched. This CDR3 comprises 20 residues. The CDR3 reads CASRDFKTTSGGDRTDTQYF. CDR3 bases: TGTGCCAGCAGGGATTTCAAGACGACTAGCGGGGGGGATCGCACAGATACGCAGTATTTT.

This clonotype showed up many times. This sequence joins TRBV7-2 and TRBJ2-1; possibly TRBD2 for D (5 bases). The CDR3 covers 15 residues. The V gene's germline CDR1 is SGHTA and CDR2 FQGNSA. The germline V and J ends were trimmed by 3 bases and 0 bases, with 9 bases remaining between them. Here the CDR3 reads CASSLGSVSYNEQFF. In DNA, the CDR3 is TGTGCCAGCAGCTTGGGTAGCGTCTCCTACAATGAGCAGTTCTTC.

This clonotype was detected a few times. The rearrangement links TRBV5-1 to TRBJ2-3; 9 bases agree with TRBD2. From germline, CDR1 is SGHRS and CDR2 YFSETQ. This CDR3 contains 18 residues. V shed 0 bases, J shed 2 bases, and the junction held 10 bases outside the gene matches. The CDR3 DNA follows: TGCGCCAGCAGCTTGGAGTCTAGCGGGGACCTTTTCACAGATACGCAGTATTTT. Its protein is CASSLESSGDLFTDTQYF.

This clonotype was seen a few times. CDR3 sequence: CASSLDGLAVYNEQFF. The CDR3 DNA sequence: TGCGCCAGCAGCTTGGATGGACTAGCGGTGTACAATGAGCAGTTCTTC. The rearrangement uses TRBV5-1 and TRBJ2-1; TRBD2 matches 10 bases. Trimming at V came to 0 bases and at J to 4 bases, leaving 4 bases not matched to a gene. The CDR3 totals 16 residues. The germline V gene encodes CDR1 SGHRS and CDR2 YFSETQ. Combining the CDR3 with reference TRBV5-1 and TRBJ2-1 gives the whole variable domain KAGVTQTPRYLIKTRGQQVTLSCSPISGHRSVSWYQQTPGQGLQFLFEYFSETQRNKGNFPGRFSGRQFSNSRSEMNVSTLELGDSALYLCASSLDGLAVYNEQFFGPGTRLTVL.

This clonotype was found many times. The chain uses TRBV20-1 and TRBJ2-3; D call uncertain. V lost 4 bases, J lost 1 base, and 9 bases lay in between. The CDR3 totals 13 residues. CDR1 is DFQATT and CDR2 is SNEGSKA in the germline V gene (reference sequence). The CDR3 DNA follows: TGCAGTGCTACCCCTTGGGGCACAGATACGCAGTATTTT. Residues: CSATPWGTDTQYF.

This clonotype was seen ten or more times. The chain carries TRBV5-1 and TRBJ1-3, with D possibly TRBD1 on 6 matching bases. V lost 0 bases, J lost 0 bases, and 13 bases lay in between. Germline V gives CDR1 SGHRS, CDR2 YFSETQ. The CDR3 is 17 residues long. The CDR3 nucleotides are TGCGCCAGCAGCTTGGAGACAGGTCCTAGCTCTGGAAACACCATATATTTT. Its protein product is CASSLETGPSSGNTIYF.

This clonotype showed up many times. The rearrangement joins TRBV28 to TRBJ2-7, with 7 bases aligning to TRBD1. In germline, CDR1 is MDHEN, CDR2 SYDVKM. Trimming took 5 bases from V and 5 from J; bases not matched to a gene: 15. The CDR3 consists of 16 residues. The CDR3 loop is CASSPRVLDRVHEQYF. The CDR3 DNA follows: TGTGCCAGCAGTCCACGGGTCCTCGACAGGGTCCACGAGCAGTACTTC.

This clonotype was seen repeatedly, ten times or more. This chain's CDR3 is CSAPMTSGTRDTQYF. In nucleotides, the CDR3 is TGCAGTGCCCCCATGACTAGCGGGACTCGGGATACGCAGTATTTT. The chain links TRBV20-1 to TRBJ2-3, with 11 bases fitting TRBD2. The CDR3 runs 15 residues. V shed 6 bases, J shed 6 bases, and the junction held 11 bases outside the gene matches. Germline loops: CDR1 DFQATT, CDR2 SNEGSKA (reference sequence).

The chain carries TRBV6-1 and TRBJ1-1; unclear D gene. Germline V gene sequence: CDR1 MNHNS, CDR2 SASEGT. V lost 7 bases to trimming and J lost 1 base, with 16 bases between them. This CDR3 is built from 15 residues. CDR3 sequence reads: CASILALGGNTEAFF. CDR3 in DNA: TGTGCCAGCATTCTGGCGTTAGGCGGGAACACTGAAGCTTTCTTT.

There are a few counts of this clonotype. The chain joins TRBV3-1 to TRBJ2-6, with D unresolved. This CDR3 comprises 16 residues. Germline V gene sequence: CDR1 LGHDT, CDR2 YNNKEL (reference sequence). V lost 1 base to trimming and J lost 0 bases, with 7 bases between them. The CDR3 region is CASSQGGNSGANVLTF. CDR3 DNA: TGTGCCAGCAGCCAAGGTGGAAACTCTGGGGCCAACGTCCTGACTTTC.

This chain joins TRBV29-1 and TRBJ2-7, with 11 bases identical to TRBD1. The CDR3 extends over 13 amino acids. The germline gives CDR1 SQVTM, CDR2 ANQGSEA. The V gene end was trimmed by 6 bases and the J gene end by 4 bases; junction bases not matched to a gene: 5. CDR3 nucleotide sequence: TGCAGCGTCCACGGACAGGGGGCTTACGAGCAGTACTTC. It codes for CSVHGQGAYEQYF.

This clonotype came up many times. J is TRBJ1-2 and V is TRBV3-1; the D is unclear. The germline CDR1 and CDR2 sequences are LGHDT and YNNKEL (reference sequence). Trimming stripped 0 bases from V and 0 bases from J, with 11 bases between. The CDR3 consists of 16 residues. The CDR3 spells CASSQELRAPNYGYTF. DNA of the CDR3: TGTGCCAGCAGCCAAGAGCTCCGAGCTCCTAACTATGGCTACACCTTC. Drawing the rest from reference TRBV3-1 and TRBJ1-2, the complete variable domain is DTAVSQTPKYLVTQMGNDKSIKCEQNLGHDTMYWYKQDSKKFLKIMFSYNNKELIINETVPNRFSPKSPDKAHLNLHINSLELGDSAVYFCASSQELRAPNYGYTFGSGTRLTVV.

This chain uses TRBV14 with TRBJ2-6, with D perhaps TRBD1 (5 bases). This CDR3 comprises 18 residues. V was pared by 1 base and J by 4 bases, with 17 bases between. Germline CDR1 SGHDN, CDR2 FVKESK. CDR3 loop: CASSQVARAQGGANVLTF. The CDR3 DNA reads TGTGCCAGCAGCCAAGTGGCCAGGGCCCAGGGAGGGGCCAACGTCCTGACTTTC.

This clonotype was seen at least ten times. This chain joins TRBV3-1 and TRBJ1-2; 7 bases line up with TRBD1. Germline CDR1 reads LGHDT; CDR2 reads YNNKEL (reference sequence). The CDR3 contains 15 residues. Trimming at V came to 2 bases and at J to 6 bases, leaving 9 bases not matched to a gene. The CDR3 loop reads CASSQYRGDFNGYTF. DNA for the CDR3: TGTGCCAGCAGCCAATACAGGGGAGACTTTAATGGCTACACCTTC. Full variable domain (rest looked up from reference TRBV3-1 and TRBJ1-2): DTAVSQTPKYLVTQMGNDKSIKCEQNLGHDTMYWYKQDSKKFLKIMFSYNNKELIINETVPNRFSPKSPDKAHLNLHINSLELGDSAVYFCASSQYRGDFNGYTFGSGTRLTVV.

In this sample, this clonotype turned up many times. The J gene is TRBJ2-3, the V gene TRBV11-2; a weak D match, TRBD2 (6 bases). Germline lookup yields CDR1 SGHAT and CDR2 FQNNGV. The germline V and J ends were trimmed by 5 bases and 6 bases, with 12 bases remaining between them. The CDR3 contains 13 residues. CDR3 bases: TGTGCCAGCAGCCTACGACTAGTGGATACGCAGTATTTT. It specifies CASSLRLVDTQYF.

This clonotype was recorded many times. The chain has TRBV5-1 and TRBJ1-3; no clear D gene. This CDR3 region has 14 residues. The V gene lost 7 bases and the J gene lost 0 bases, with 11 bases spanning the gap. The germline V gene has CDR1 SGHRS and CDR2 YFSETQ. The CDR3 nucleotides read TGCGCCAGCCGAGACACTAGCTCTGGAAACACCATATATTTT. Translation gives CASRDTSSGNTIYF.

This clonotype was detected only a few times. The chain couples TRBV10-2 to TRBJ2-2, with 9 bases fitting TRBD2. After removal of 6 bases from V and 4 bases from J, the junction contained 3 bases not matched to a gene. Germline lookup yields CDR1 WSHSY and CDR2 SAAADI. The CDR3 is 14 residues long. The CDR3 nucleotides read TGCGCCAGCAGAAGACTAGCGGCCACCGGGGAGCTGTTTTTT. It encodes CASRRLAATGELFF.

This clonotype came up many times. This chain uses TRBV20-1 with TRBJ2-4; D might be TRBD1 (5 bases). This CDR3 has 13 amino acids. CDR1 and CDR2 from the germline V gene are DFQATT and SNEGSKA (reference sequence). Trimming pared 7 bases from V and 7 bases from J, leaving 17 bases between. In DNA form, the CDR3 reads TGCAGTGTTCTGGGGCAGGGAAAGAACATTCAGTACTTC. Translated: CSVLGQGKNIQYF.

This clonotype has ten or more counts. The chain is built from TRBV5-1 and TRBJ1-2; TRBD1 is a possible D gene (5 bases). CDR1 SGHRS and CDR2 YFSETQ come from the germline V gene. The CDR3 spans 14 residues. V gave up 7 bases and J gave up 5 bases, with 18 bases separating them. The CDR3 loop reads CASSQGAGLYGYTF. CDR3 in DNA: TGCGCCAGCTCGCAGGGAGCCGGGCTTTATGGCTACACCTTC.

Of note for this clonotype: The conserved phenylalanine or tryptophan is not found at the CDR3 terminus, so this likely reflects a read error. This rearrangement joins TRBV9 to TRBJ2-7, with 11 bases fitting TRBD1. The CDR3 contains 14 residues. Germline CDR1 is SGDLS and CDR2 is YYNGEE. V was pared by 3 bases and J by 3 bases, with 2 bases of the junction left unmatched. The CDR3: CASSAGQGVYEQYS. The DNA for the CDR3 is TGTGCCAGCAGCGCGGGACAGGGGGTCTACGAGCAGTACTCC.

This clonotype has more than one count but fewer than ten. This chain connects TRBV7-3 to TRBJ2-3, with 9 bases identical to TRBD2. This CDR3 comprises 15 residues. J lost 3 bases, V lost 9 bases, and 10 bases had no gene match. Germline CDR1 SGHTA, CDR2 FQGTGA. CDR3 DNA: TGTGCCAGTCGGCGCGGACTAGCGCAGACAGATACGCAGTATTTT. Its translation: CASRRGLAQTDTQYF.

This clonotype was recorded many times. The V call is TRBV5-1, the J call TRBJ2-2, with 8 positions matching TRBD1. Trimming at V came to 7 bases and at J to 4 bases, leaving 6 bases not matched to a gene. Germline V gene sequence: CDR1 SGHRS, CDR2 YFSETQ. CDR3 size: 14 residues. CDR3 residues: CASAGTGRTGELFF. DNA of the CDR3: TGCGCCAGCGCCGGGACAGGCCGCACCGGGGAGCTGTTTTTT.

This clonotype has at least ten counts. The chain joins TRBV5-1 to TRBJ2-4; tentatively, D is TRBD2 (6 bases). Germline CDR1 and CDR2: SGHRS and YFSETQ. The CDR3 contains 15 residues. Trimming shortened V by 0 bases and J by 6 bases, and 13 bases separated the two germline ends. As DNA, the CDR3 is TGCGCCAGCAGCTTGGACGGGGGAAGTCGAAACATTCAGTACTTC. This codes for CASSLDGGSRNIQYF.

This clonotype was seen repeatedly, ten times or more. The chain combines TRBV12-3 or TRBV12-4 with TRBJ1-4; unclear D gene. The CDR3 runs to 14 residues. The V end lost 3 bases, the J end lost 7 bases, and 12 bases lay between the germline ends. This CDR3 reads CASSLALGREKLFF. CDR3 sequence (DNA): TGTGCCAGCAGTTTGGCCCTTGGGCGTGAAAAACTGTTTTTT.

Many counts were recorded for this clonotype. The V and J genes are TRBV20-1 and TRBJ2-3, with 11 bases fitting TRBD2. With 0 bases clipped from V and 1 base from J, the junction kept 3 bases outside the gene matches. Germline V lookup: CDR1 DFQATT, CDR2 SNEGSKA (reference sequence). CDR3 length: 16 amino acids. CDR3 in amino acids: CSARDRLAGRTDTQYF. The CDR3 DNA reads as TGCAGTGCTAGAGACCGACTAGCGGGACGCACAGATACGCAGTATTTT.

This clonotype was found many times. V gene TRBV5-1 combines with J gene TRBJ1-2; D is ambiguous. Germline V gene lookup returns CDR1 SGHRS and CDR2 YFSETQ. This CDR3 region has 13 residues. V lost 0 bases, J lost 4 bases, and 7 bases lay in between. The CDR3 nucleotides read TGCGCCAGCAGCTTGGTACGGGGCTATGGCTACACCTTC. Its protein product is CASSLVRGYGYTF.

This clonotype showed up many times. This sequence joins TRBV10-3 and TRBJ2-7; D is possibly TRBD1 (6 bases). Trimming stripped 7 bases from V and 3 bases from J, with 13 bases between. The CDR3 spans 13 residues. Looked up from germline, CDR1 is ENHRY and CDR2 is SYGVKD. The CDR3 DNA reads as TGTGCCATCACTACCGGGGACAACTACGAGCAGTACTTC. Protein product: CAITTGDNYEQYF.

This clonotype was detected only a few times. The chain uses TRBV10-3 and TRBJ2-5, with D maybe TRBD1 (6 bases). The V gene lost 2 bases and the J gene lost 4 bases, with 14 bases spanning the gap. The CDR3 has 15 amino acids. Germline V lookup: CDR1 ENHRY, CDR2 SYGVKD. The CDR3 DNA reads TGTGCCATCAGTGAGGCCACAGGGTTGGGAGAGACCCAGTACTTC. It translates to CAISEATGLGETQYF.

This clonotype was picked up many times. The chain employs TRBV6-1 and TRBJ1-2; the D is unclear. The germline gives CDR1 MNHNS, CDR2 SASEGT. This CDR3 is 11 amino acids long. Trimming stripped 1 base from V and 6 bases from J, with 3 bases between. The CDR3 DNA reads TGTGCCAGCAGTGAAGGAGATGGCTACACCTTC. It translates to CASSEGDGYTF.

This clonotype was counted at least ten times. The chain employs TRBV7-8 and TRBJ2-7; 9 nucleotides line up with TRBD1. J gave up 0 bases and V 6 bases, and 9 bases lay outside the gene matches. Germline CDR1 reads SGHVS; CDR2 reads FQNEAQ. CDR3 length: 16 residues. The CDR3 spells CASSATGGGSSYEQYF. CDR3 bases: TGTGCCAGCAGTGCCACAGGGGGCGGTTCCTCCTACGAGCAGTACTTC.